Each of the 20 T cell receptor beta chains below was sequenced from the same sample in a study of T cell changes during pregnancy in multiple sclerosis. TCRdb keeps only in-frame clones here, not all; method: immunoSEQ multiplex PCR. The sample includes more than 80,000 clones, 91% of them seen just once. Sample: peripheral blood, taken before pregnancy. Receptors originate from a female donor with multiple sclerosis, enrolled in a pregnancy study.

This clone was seen a few times. The gene calls are TRBV19 and TRBJ1-2, with a weak D call TRBD1 (6 bases). The CDR3 extends over 11 amino acids. Trimming took 6 bases from V and 6 from J, leaving 8 bases between them. Per the germline V gene, CDR1 is LNHDA and CDR2 is SQIVND (reference sequence). The CDR3 region is CASRRGNGYTF. The DNA of the CDR3 is TGTGCCAGTAGGAGGGGGAATGGCTACACCTTC.

The rearrangement links TRBV6-6 to TRBJ1-1; no reliable D call. CDR1 is MNHNY and CDR2 is SVGAGI in the germline V gene (reference sequence). V was trimmed by 4 bases and J by 3 bases, leaving 15 bases between them. The CDR3 extends over 15 amino acids. CDR3 coding DNA: TGTGCCAGCAGTTCGCTGGGCTTCCTTGACACTGAAGCTTTCTTT. Translated: CASSSLGFLDTEAFF.

The V call is TRBV6-6, the J call TRBJ1-4, with D possibly TRBD1 on 6 matching bases. The CDR3 is 15 residues long. CDR1 MNHNY and CDR2 SVGAGI come from the germline V gene (reference sequence). The V and J ends lost 7 bases and 4 bases respectively, with 16 bases between them. Here the CDR3 DNA reads TGTGCCAGCACCGAAGAGGGACAAGTTAATGAAAAACTGTTTTTT. This translates into CASTEEGQVNEKLFF.

The rearrangement uses TRBV29-1 and TRBJ2-7; no clear D. This CDR3 has 13 residues. Germline CDR1 is SQVTM and CDR2 is ANQGSEA. V was shortened by 3 bases and J by 3 bases, with 12 bases between the two germline ends. The CDR3 DNA follows: TGCAGCGTTGATAGAGGCAGTAACTACGAGCAGTACTTC. Translated: CSVDRGSNYEQYF.

The V gene is TRBV2, the J gene TRBJ2-6; D gene uncertain. The length of the CDR3 is 14 residues. Germline CDR1 reads SNHLY; CDR2 reads FYNNEI. The V gene lost 7 bases and the J gene lost 4 bases, with 11 bases spanning the gap. The CDR3 region has the DNA TGTGCCAGCAACCCCCGGTCCGGGGCCAACGTCCTGACTTTC. Translation: CASNPRSGANVLTF.

This chain's CDR3 is CASSIDHPGPQHF. The CDR3 DNA is TGTGCCAGTAGTATAGATCACCCAGGGCCCCAGCATTTT. The V and J genes are TRBV19 and TRBJ1-5; the D is unclear. Trimming cost V 0 bases and J 9 bases, with 9 bases left between them. This CDR3 is 13 amino acids long. Germline V CDR1 and CDR2: LNHDA, SQIVND (reference sequence).

The chain carries TRBV18 and TRBJ2-3, with D unresolved. The germline CDR1 and CDR2 sequences are KGHSH and LQKENI. CDR3 length equals 16 residues. V lost 1 base to trimming and J lost 0 bases, with 11 bases between them. CDR3 bases: TGTGCCAGCTCACCACTTCCACCAACTAGCACAGATACGCAGTATTTT. Amino acids: CASSPLPPTSTDTQYF.

This CDR3 reads CSIQARGYEQYF. The CDR3, as DNA: TGCAGTATACAGGCCAGGGGCTACGAGCAGTACTTC. The chain joins TRBV29-1 to TRBJ2-7; D possibly corresponds to TRBD1 (6 bases). This CDR3 region has 12 residues. Germline V lookup: CDR1 SQVTM, CDR2 ANQGSEA.

V gene TRBV7-3 combines with J gene TRBJ2-1; D unclear. CDR1 and CDR2 (germline): SGHTA, FQGTGA. This CDR3 contains 13 residues. Trimming removed 2 bases at V and 3 bases at J, with 5 bases between. CDR3 sequence (DNA): TGTGCCAGCAGCTTATCAGACTACAATGAGCAGTTCTTC. Amino acids: CASSLSDYNEQFF.

The chain employs TRBV6-5 and TRBJ1-2, with D maybe TRBD1 (5 bases). The CDR3 contains 14 residues. V was pared by 5 bases and J by 2 bases, with 12 bases between. Germline V lookup: CDR1 MNHEY, CDR2 SVGAGI. The CDR3 nucleotides read TGTGCCAGCAGTCCTGGCAGGGTAAACTATGGCTACACCTTC. It translates to CASSPGRVNYGYTF.

This clone was seen more than once but under ten times. This sequence joins TRBV9 and TRBJ2-1; TRBD2 agrees at 7 bases. The CDR3 sequence is 14 residues long. Per germline, CDR1 SGDLS and CDR2 YYNGEE. With 4 bases clipped from V and 3 bases from J, the junction kept 4 bases outside the gene matches. CDR3 amino acids: CASSSRTSYNEQFF. The CDR3 DNA sequence: TGTGCCAGCAGCTCCCGGACTAGCTACAATGAGCAGTTCTTC.

The CDR3: CASSRGTSSGELFF. DNA of the CDR3: TGTGCCAGCAGTCGTGGGACTAGCTCCGGGGAGCTGTTTTTT. The V and J genes are TRBV28 and TRBJ2-2; 9 bases agree with TRBD2. The V and J ends lost 5 bases and 6 bases, in that order; junction bases with no gene match: 4. Germline assignment: CDR1 MDHEN and CDR2 SYDVKM. The CDR3 loop spans 14 amino acids.

The rearrangement links TRBV19 to TRBJ2-6; D is possibly TRBD2 (6 bases). Trimming shortened V by 5 bases and J by 1 base, and 9 bases separated the two germline ends. The CDR3 loop spans 15 amino acids. Germline-derived CDR1 and CDR2 are LNHDA and SQIVND (reference sequence). The CDR3 sequence is CASSPGTSGANVLTF. The CDR3 nucleotides are TGTGCCAGTAGTCCCGGGACTTCTGGGGCCAACGTCCTGACTTTC.

In its sample, this clone was seen a few times. The chain combines TRBV7-9 with TRBJ2-5; D is perhaps TRBD2 (5 bases). Trimming left V 5 bases short and J 5 bases short, with 18 bases between. Germline-derived CDR1 and CDR2 are SEHNR and FQNEAQ (reference sequence). The length of the CDR3 is 15 residues. CDR3 sequence reads: CASSPPRRFGETQYF. CDR3 in DNA: TGTGCCAGCAGCCCACCCAGGAGGTTCGGGGAGACCCAGTACTTC.

V gene TRBV4-1 combines with J gene TRBJ1-1; 9 bases fit TRBD1. The CDR3 runs 15 residues. Germline CDR1 and CDR2: MGHRA and YSYEKL. J lost 2 bases, V lost 1 base, and 2 bases had no gene match. CDR3 bases: TGCGCCAGCAGCCAAGGGGGACAGGGAAACACTGAAGCTTTCTTT. It encodes CASSQGGQGNTEAFF.

This clone came up once. The V and J genes are TRBV19 and TRBJ1-3; a possible D gene is TRBD1 (6 bases). V was shortened by 5 bases and J by 0 bases, with 14 bases between the two germline ends. Germline-derived CDR1 and CDR2 are LNHDA and SQIVND (reference sequence). The CDR3 sequence is 16 residues long. For the CDR3, the DNA is TGTGCCAGTAGTGCAACAGGGACGGGCTCTGGAAACACCATATATTTT. Translation gives CASSATGTGSGNTIYF.

The J gene is TRBJ2-7, the V gene TRBV6-5; D is possibly TRBD2 (6 bases). Germline loops: CDR1 MNHEY, CDR2 SVGAGI. This CDR3 has 13 residues. Trimming cost V 9 bases and J 2 bases, with 14 bases left between them. In DNA form, the CDR3 reads TGTGCCAGTGAAGGGACTCAGACCTACGAGCAGTACTTC. It specifies CASEGTQTYEQYF.

The chain links TRBV4-1 to TRBJ2-7; weak D call: TRBD1 (6 bases). V dropped 3 bases and J dropped 2 bases, with 11 bases sitting between them. The germline V gene has CDR1 MGHRA and CDR2 YSYEKL. The CDR3 runs to 14 residues. CDR3 DNA sequence: TGCGCCAGCAGCCACAGGGACACTGCCTACGAGCAGTACTTC. Protein product: CASSHRDTAYEQYF.

The count of this clone is one. The chain carries TRBV30 and TRBJ1-2, with D possibly matching TRBD1 (5 bases). The CDR3 consists of 15 residues. Germline CDR1 and CDR2: GTSNPN and SVGIG (reference sequence). The V and J ends lost 0 bases and 4 bases respectively, with 15 bases between them. In DNA form, the CDR3 reads TGTGCCTGGAGTGTACCAGGCTCGGGGGGCTATGGCTACACCTTC. Residues: CAWSVPGSGGYGYTF.

This chain joins TRBV7-9 and TRBJ1-3, with 7 bases that match TRBD1. CDR1 SEHNR and CDR2 FQNEAQ come from the germline V gene (reference sequence). Trimming took 4 bases from V and 3 from J; bases not matched to a gene: 3. The CDR3 extends over 14 amino acids. CDR3 bases: TGTGCCAGCAGCTCCAGGACAGGTGGAAACACCATATATTTT. Translating gives CASSSRTGGNTIYF.